These 12 T cell receptor beta chains originate from one sample sequenced in a study of blood T cell repertoires in COVID-19. Sequencing was performed with immunoSEQ multiplex PCR; in TCRdb, only in-frame clones are kept and a portion is missing. The sample yields approximately 140,000 clones, 85% to 90% seen once. Material: peripheral blood. The source is a man aged 45-65 years with active or convalescent COVID-19.

V is TRBV28 and J is TRBJ1-1; the D gene is possibly TRBD1 (5 bases). This CDR3 is built from 16 residues. Germline V lookup: CDR1 MDHEN, CDR2 SYDVKM. V was cut by 3 bases and J by 0 bases, with 14 bases left in between. In nucleotides, the CDR3 is TGTGCCAGCAGTTTCCCAGGAAGGGGCATGAACACTGAAGCTTTCTTT. This sequence encodes CASSFPGRGMNTEAFF. Drawing the rest from reference TRBV28 and TRBJ1-1, the complete variable domain is DVKVTQSSRYLVKRTGEKVFLECVQDMDHENMFWYRQDPGLGLRLIYFSYDVKMKEKGDIPEGYSVSREKKERFSLILESASTNQTSMYLCASSFPGRGMNTEAFFGQGTRLTVV.

The V gene is TRBV2, the J gene TRBJ2-7; D possibly corresponds to TRBD2 (6 bases). V was shortened by 4 bases and J by 4 bases, with 14 bases between the two germline ends. The CDR3 is made up of 14 amino acids. CDR1 SNHLY and CDR2 FYNNEI come from the germline V gene. This chain's CDR3 is CASSAAGSVYEQYF. The CDR3 bases are TGTGCCAGCAGTGCTGCGGGGAGTGTTTACGAGCAGTACTTC.

This chain joins TRBV28 and TRBJ2-7; a weak D match, TRBD2 (6 bases). The CDR3 spans 16 residues. Trimming removed 3 bases from V and 3 bases from J, with 18 bases in between. Germline CDR1 MDHEN, CDR2 SYDVKM. The CDR3 nucleotides read TGTGCCAGCAGTTTCGCCGGGAGAGACACCAGCTACGAGCAGTACTTC. This encodes CASSFAGRDTSYEQYF.

V and J are TRBV6-5 and TRBJ1-2, with no clear D. Germline CDR1 reads MNHEY; CDR2 reads SVGAGI. Trimming took 2 bases from V and 4 from J, leaving 11 bases between them. This CDR3 comprises 14 residues. CDR3 sequence: CASSYDLHSYGYTF. The CDR3 DNA sequence: TGTGCCAGCAGTTACGACCTCCACAGCTATGGCTACACCTTC.

The gene calls are TRBV15 and TRBJ2-1; 11 nucleotides align to TRBD2. In germline, CDR1 is LNHNV, CDR2 YYDKDF (reference sequence). CDR3 size: 16 residues. The junction had 4 bases not matched to a gene; V was cut back by 2 bases and J by 4 bases. The CDR3 nucleotides read TGTGCCACCAGCAGACGGACTAGCGGGCTTTACAATGAGCAGTTCTTC. It is translated as CATSRRTSGLYNEQFF.

The CDR3 bases are TGTGCCAGCAGCCCCAACCGGGGTAGCTCCTACAATGAGCAGTTCTTC. Translating it yields CASSPNRGSSYNEQFF. This chain links TRBV7-3 with TRBJ2-1; possibly TRBD2 for D (5 bases). This CDR3 has 16 amino acids. Germline CDR1 SGHTA, CDR2 FQGTGA. Deletions cut 5 bases from V and 0 bases from J, with 14 bases between.

This chain uses TRBV6-1 with TRBJ1-2, with TRBD1 matching 10 bases. With V trimmed by 3 bases and J by 5 bases, 3 bases remained unmatched. This CDR3 has 14 amino acids. Looked up from germline, CDR1 is MNHNS and CDR2 is SASEGT. The CDR3 sequence is CASSDSDRGYGYTF. In DNA, the CDR3 is TGTGCCAGCAGTGACTCGGACAGGGGGTATGGCTACACCTTC.

The chain couples TRBV5-1 to TRBJ1-3; a weak D match, TRBD1 (5 bases). This CDR3 spans 15 amino acids. The germline V gene encodes CDR1 SGHRS and CDR2 YFSETQ. V was cut by 4 bases and J by 0 bases, with 11 bases left in between. The CDR3 sequence is CASSGDSGSGNTIYF. CDR3 bases: TGCGCCAGCAGCGGGGACTCCGGCTCTGGAAACACCATATATTTT.

The rearrangement joins TRBV6-4 to TRBJ1-2; possible D gene TRBD1, 6 bases. V lost 5 bases and J lost 4, with 11 bases in between. This CDR3 has 13 residues. Germline V gene sequence: CDR1 MRHNA, CDR2 SNTAGT. The CDR3 coding sequence is TGTGCCAGCAGTTTGGACAGCGGCTATGGCTACACCTTC. Translating gives CASSLDSGYGYTF.

The chain links TRBV7-8 to TRBJ2-7, with 15 bases aligning to TRBD2. The V segment lost 4 bases and the J segment 2 bases; nucleotides outside the gene matches: 3. The germline V gene has CDR1 SGHVS and CDR2 FQNEAQ. This CDR3 is 16 amino acids long. The CDR3 sequence is CASSWRTSGRAYEQYF. The CDR3 nucleotides read TGTGCCAGCAGCTGGAGGACTAGCGGGAGGGCCTACGAGCAGTACTTC.

The V and J genes are TRBV18 and TRBJ1-4; D not certain. With 2 bases removed from V and 4 bases from J, the gap between germline ends came to 11 bases. Looked up from germline, CDR1 is KGHSH and CDR2 is LQKENI. The CDR3 sequence is 15 residues long. The CDR3 reads CASSPSQVDNEKLFF. The CDR3 DNA reads TGTGCCAGCTCACCAAGCCAGGTCGATAATGAAAAACTGTTTTTT.

The gene calls are TRBV7-8 and TRBJ1-1, with D possibly TRBD1 on 6 matching bases. The CDR3 loop spans 14 amino acids. The V end lost 4 bases, the J end lost 2 bases, and 11 bases lay between the germline ends. Germline loops: CDR1 SGHVS, CDR2 FQNEAQ. The CDR3 DNA sequence: TGTGCCAGCAGCTCGAACAGGGTAAACACTGAAGCTTTCTTT. Amino acid sequence: CASSSNRVNTEAFF.